The next 24 T cell receptor beta chains were all read from a single sample in a study of identical twins. MiXCR, run by TCRdb on the 5' RACE reads, gives a single entry per CDR3 protein. Of 500,000 to 650,000 distinct CDR3 sequences listed, under 8.5% are singletons. In addition, the sample was reused for a study of yellow fever vaccine responses in identical twins.

The sample taken for sequencing was PBMCs. The receptor set was obtained from a woman between 18 and 29 years old in good health.

The sample holds a few counts of this clonotype. The CDR3 bases are TGCGCCAGCAGCCAAGAGTCCCGGTCCCAAGAGACCCAGTACTTC. As protein: CASSQESRSQETQYF. The chain joins TRBV4-1 to TRBJ2-5; no definite D call. The CDR3 consists of 15 residues. Germline values: CDR1 MGHRA, CDR2 YSYEKL. Trimming took off 0 bases at V and 1 base at J, with 9 bases between the two ends.

In its sample, this clonotype was seen a few times. The chain employs TRBV9 and TRBJ2-7, with a possible D match to TRBD2 (5 bases). The CDR3 runs to 15 residues. With 0 bases removed from V and 2 bases from J, the gap between germline ends came to 12 bases. Germline V lookup: CDR1 SGDLS, CDR2 YYNGEE. The CDR3, as DNA: TGTGCCAGCAGCGTAGGTAGCGCCACTGCCTACGAGCAGTACTTC. Translation gives CASSVGSATAYEQYF.

This clonotype was counted only a few times. The genes are TRBV10-3 and TRBJ2-7, with TRBD1 matching over 9 bases. Germline CDR1 is ENHRY and CDR2 is SYGVKD. Unmatched junction bases numbered 9, after V lost 0 bases and J lost 3 bases. The CDR3 length is 17 residues. The CDR3 is CAISESTRGTGLYEQYF. CDR3 nucleotides: TGTGCCATCAGTGAGTCGACTCGAGGGACAGGGCTCTACGAGCAGTACTTC.

V gene TRBV25-1 combines with J gene TRBJ2-7; D could derive from TRBD1 or TRBD2 (5 bases each). Germline V lookup: CDR1 MGHDK, CDR2 SYGVNS. This CDR3 region has 12 residues. Trimming removed 9 bases at V and 6 bases at J, with 15 bases between. The CDR3 DNA is TGTGCCAGTTCGGGGACCCTGGGCGAGCAGTACTTC. Translating it yields CASSGTLGEQYF.

The chain combines TRBV18 with TRBJ2-7, with D possibly matching TRBD1 (6 bases). CDR1 KGHSH and CDR2 LQKENI come from the germline V gene. V lost 3 bases and J 0 bases, leaving 9 bases between the germline ends. This CDR3 has 14 amino acids. The CDR3 DNA reads as TGTGCCAGCTCACCGACGACAGGCTCCTACGAGCAGTACTTC. Translation gives CASSPTTGSYEQYF.

The V gene is TRBV7-6, the J gene TRBJ2-7; 10 bases match TRBD1. This CDR3 contains 16 residues. The germline gives CDR1 SGHVS, CDR2 FNYEAQ. Trimming cost V 6 bases and J 2 bases; bases outside gene matches: 10. The chain's CDR3 is CASRSPGQGPPYEQYF. DNA of the CDR3: TGTGCCAGCAGATCTCCGGGACAGGGGCCACCCTACGAGCAGTACTTC.

J is TRBJ2-5 and V is TRBV11-2; D possibly corresponds to TRBD1 (5 bases). V was pared by 4 bases and J by 0 bases, with 18 bases between. CDR1 SGHAT and CDR2 FQNNGV come from the germline V gene. There are 17 residues in the CDR3. CDR3 DNA sequence: TGTGCCAGCAGCTCCAGGGTGGGTTTGCGTAACCAAGAGACCCAGTACTTC. Protein product: CASSSRVGLRNQETQYF. The full variable domain, completed using reference TRBV11-2 and TRBJ2-5, is EAGVAQSPRYKIIEKRQSVAFWCNPISGHATLYWYQQILGQGPKLLIQFQNNGVVDDSQLPKDRFSAERLKGVDSTLKIQPAKLEDSAVYLCASSSRVGLRNQETQYFGPGTRLLVL.

This clonotype was observed many times. The J gene is TRBJ2-2, the V gene TRBV5-1; D is uncertain. Germline CDR1 reads SGHRS; CDR2 reads YFSETQ. Trimming removed 6 bases at V and 6 bases at J, with 9 bases between. The CDR3 contains 12 residues. DNA for the CDR3: TGCGCCAGCATGGCCCCCCCCGGGGAGCTGTTTTTT. Translation: CASMAPPGELFF. The full variable domain, rest sourced from reference TRBV5-1 and TRBJ2-2, is KAGVTQTPRYLIKTRGQQVTLSCSPISGHRSVSWYQQTPGQGLQFLFEYFSETQRNKGNFPGRFSGRQFSNSRSEMNVSTLELGDSALYLCASMAPPGELFFGEGSRLTVL.

This clonotype was seen only a few times. The V call is TRBV3-1, the J call TRBJ1-3, with D maybe TRBD1 (5 bases). Germline-derived CDR1 and CDR2 are LGHDT and YNNKEL (reference sequence). Trimming cost V 0 bases and J 1 base, with 13 bases left between them. The CDR3 has 17 amino acids. CDR3 nucleotides: TGTGCCAGCAGCCAAGATCAGGGTGGGGGTTCTGGAAACACCATATATTTT. Protein product: CASSQDQGGGSGNTIYF.

This clonotype was picked up many times. The chain has TRBV11-2 and TRBJ1-1, with TRBD1 identical over 7 bases. The CDR3 sequence is 15 residues long. Germline trimming cut 5 bases from V and 1 base from J; bases unmatched to any gene: 7. Germline-derived CDR1 and CDR2 are SGHAT and FQNNGV. The CDR3 DNA reads TGTGCCAGCAGCATCAGACAGGGCGGGAACACTGAAGCTTTCTTT. The encoded protein is CASSIRQGGNTEAFF.

This clonotype showed up just a few times. This chain joins TRBV7-9 and TRBJ1-1, with TRBD1 identical over 11 bases. The junction had 6 bases not matched to a gene; V was cut back by 5 bases and J by 1 base. Germline CDR1 and CDR2: SEHNR and FQNEAQ (reference sequence). CDR3 length: 16 residues. The CDR3 loop is CASSPGQGAANTEAFF. CDR3 bases: TGTGCCAGCAGCCCTGGACAGGGGGCGGCGAACACTGAAGCTTTCTTT.

J is TRBJ1-1 and V is TRBV29-1; the D gene is possibly TRBD1 (6 bases). Trimming shortened V by 4 bases and J by 4 bases, and 16 bases separated the two germline ends. The CDR3 is 14 residues long. Germline V gene lookup returns CDR1 SQVTM and CDR2 ANQGSEA. DNA for the CDR3: TGCAGCGTTGCTATTCAGGGGTTGGCCACTGAAGCTTTCTTT. Amino acid sequence: CSVAIQGLATEAFF.

This clonotype was observed many times. The chain links TRBV11-2 to TRBJ1-1; no clear D. Germline V gives CDR1 SGHAT, CDR2 FQNNGV. Between the trimmed V and J ends, which lost 5 bases and 11 bases, there was a span of 18 bases. This CDR3 has 13 residues. CDR3 amino acids: CASSPYIQGGAFF. CDR3 nucleotide sequence: TGTGCCAGCAGCCCCTACATCCAAGGTGGGGCTTTCTTT. The complete variable domain, with remaining parts taken from reference TRBV11-2 and TRBJ1-1, reads EAGVAQSPRYKIIEKRQSVAFWCNPISGHATLYWYQQILGQGPKLLIQFQNNGVVDDSQLPKDRFSAERLKGVDSTLKIQPAKLEDSAVYLCASSPYIQGGAFFGQGTRLTVV.

Regarding this clonotype: This may stem from a read error, because a much larger clone lies one nucleotide away. This chain joins TRBV7-9 and TRBJ2-3, with D possibly TRBD2 on 6 matching bases. The CDR3 is 14 amino acids. V gave up 4 bases and J gave up 2 bases, with 10 bases separating them. Germline V gene data show CDR1 as SEHNR and CDR2 as FQNEAQ (reference sequence). CDR3 sequence: CASSSRTNTDTQYF. As DNA, the CDR3 is TGTGCCAGCAGCTCCAGGACTAACACAGATACGCAGTATTTT.

This clonotype has ten or more counts. The gene calls are TRBV5-1 and TRBJ2-7; TRBD1 matches 10 bases. V dropped 3 bases and J dropped 4; count of bases not matched to a gene: 7. Germline V gene lookup returns CDR1 SGHRS and CDR2 YFSETQ. This CDR3 is built from 15 residues. Here the CDR3 reads CASSYGTGAVYEQYV. DNA for the CDR3: TGCGCCAGCAGCTACGGGACAGGGGCCGTTTACGAGCAGTACGTC.

The rearrangement uses TRBV29-1 and TRBJ2-3; D uncertain. The CDR3 spans 14 residues. Trimming removed 4 bases at V and 1 base at J, with 12 bases between. Germline values: CDR1 SQVTM, CDR2 ANQGSEA. This CDR3 is CSVGYPYGTDTQYF. CDR3 nucleotide sequence: TGCAGCGTTGGGTACCCGTACGGCACAGATACGCAGTATTTT.

This clonotype was seen more than once but under ten times. This chain joins TRBV28 and TRBJ1-1, with D uncertain. Germline CDR1 MDHEN, CDR2 SYDVKM. This CDR3 has 14 amino acids. The germline V and J ends were trimmed by 3 bases and 1 base, with 9 bases remaining between them. CDR3 protein: CASSFGPSNTEAFF. The CDR3 nucleotides read TGTGCCAGCAGTTTTGGACCATCGAACACTGAAGCTTTCTTT. The variable domain in full, completed from reference TRBV28 and TRBJ1-1, reads DVKVTQSSRYLVKRTGEKVFLECVQDMDHENMFWYRQDPGLGLRLIYFSYDVKMKEKGDIPEGYSVSREKKERFSLILESASTNQTSMYLCASSFGPSNTEAFFGQGTRLTVV.

This clonotype was seen a handful of times. The chain combines TRBV3-1 with TRBJ1-2; TRBD1 might be the D (5 bases). The CDR3 is made up of 13 amino acids. Germline CDR1 is LGHDT and CDR2 is YNNKEL (reference sequence). V was clipped by 5 bases and J by 4 bases, with 11 bases between them. In DNA form, the CDR3 reads TGTGCCAGCAGCGACAGCGACCTCTATGGCTACACCTTC. This sequence encodes CASSDSDLYGYTF.

This rearrangement joins TRBV2 to TRBJ2-5; 14 bases line up with TRBD2. Looked up from germline, CDR1 is SNHLY and CDR2 is FYNNEI. This CDR3 contains 18 residues. V lost 4 bases to trimming and J lost 5 bases; unmatched junction nucleotides: 12. In nucleotides, the CDR3 is TGTGCCAGCAGTGCCGGGACTAGCGGGGGCGGAGGCCAGGAGACCCAGTACTTC. Translation: CASSAGTSGGGGQETQYF.

The chain joins TRBV29-1 to TRBJ2-7; 8 nucleotides line up with TRBD2. CDR1 is SQVTM, CDR2 ANQGSEA, per germline. J was trimmed by 6 bases and V by 7 bases; bases with no gene match: 17. This CDR3 has 15 amino acids. CDR3 bases: TGCAGCGCCCCGGGTCGTGGCGGGAGGCTCTGCGAGCAGTACTTC. Translated: CSAPGRGGRLCEQYF.

This clonotype has more than one count but fewer than ten. The V gene is TRBV5-1, the J gene TRBJ2-5; TRBD2 might be the D (6 bases). Germline CDR1 SGHRS, CDR2 YFSETQ. With 4 bases removed from V and 9 bases from J, the gap between germline ends came to 19 bases. There are 14 residues in the CDR3. CDR3 residues: CASSPAWTKGAQYF. The CDR3 DNA follows: TGCGCCAGCAGCCCGGCCTGGACTAAAGGGGCCCAGTACTTC.

This clonotype appeared many times. The rearrangement joins TRBV2 to TRBJ2-1; TRBD2 matches at 10 bases. The V gene end was trimmed by 6 bases and the J gene end by 9 bases; junction bases not matched to a gene: 11. Germline V gene sequence: CDR1 SNHLY, CDR2 FYNNEI. This CDR3 comprises 15 residues. This chain's CDR3 is CASRSLIAGGSEQFF. CDR3 nucleotide sequence: TGTGCCAGCAGGTCTCTGATAGCGGGAGGAAGTGAGCAGTTCTTC.

This clonotype was detected many times. V is TRBV7-9 and J is TRBJ1-4; 7 bases are shared with TRBD1. CDR3 size: 16 residues. From germline, CDR1 is SEHNR and CDR2 FQNEAQ (reference sequence). The trim removed 5 bases at V and 0 bases at J, leaving 6 bases unmatched. The CDR3 region is CASSLGTAATNEKLFF. For the CDR3, the DNA is TGTGCCAGCAGCCTAGGGACAGCTGCAACTAATGAAAAACTGTTTTTT.

Of note for this clonotype: A single base separates this from a much larger clone, so it may be a read error. The J gene is TRBJ1-6, the V gene TRBV12-3 or TRBV12-4; the match to TRBD1 covers 7 bases. The V and J ends lost 0 bases and 7 bases, in that order; junction bases with no gene match: 3. The CDR3 extends over 15 amino acids. The CDR3 sequence: CASSLAATGNSPLHF. CDR3 nucleotides: TGTGCCAGCAGTTTAGCGGCGACAGGGAATTCACCCCTCCACTTT.